This entry is about one T cell receptor (beta chain). Antigen: not known. Those with hyperthyroidism were 18 to 65 years old, newly diagnosed, and ill for under 2 months. Diagnostic decisions used clinical symptoms, serum thyroxine and TRAb, thyroid ultrasound and orbital computed tomography. The source of the sample is a study of T cells in Graves' hyperthyroidism and ophthalmopathy. Study conclusions and caveats: Most thyroid-expanded clonotypes above 0.001 were also found in blood. Onset of ophthalmopathy came a median approximately 6.5 months after the model predicted it.

Researchers amplified the TCR beta CDR3 regions from RNA transcripts. First-round RT-PCR of the TCR CDR3 relied on the HTBI primer set. TCRdb itself ran the multiplex PCR reads through MiXCR, one entry per CDR3 protein. Among approximately 330,000 distinct CDR3 sequences, 21% were seen once, and the ten largest hold about 50%. Sequenced input: blood. This sequence originates from a woman in her forties or fifties with Graves' hyperthyroidism.

CDR3 sequence: CASTSGGGLTDTQYF. CDR3 DNA: TGTGCCAGCACCTCAGGGGGGGGACTGACAGATACGCAGTATTTT. The rearrangement uses TRBV12-3 or TRBV12-4 and TRBJ2-3, with D perhaps being TRBD1 or TRBD2 (7 bases each). The CDR3 is 15 amino acids. V was pared by 7 bases and J by 3 bases, with 17 bases between.